These T cell receptor beta chains were read from a single sample in a study of T cell responses to AZD1222 COVID-19 vaccine. Profiling relied on immunoSEQ multiplex PCR, and the TCRdb table lists in-frame clones only, not all of them. The table has about 78,000 clones, 88% seen once. The sequencing here drew on peripheral blood, taken on day 0 of MenACWY control vaccination. The receptors were gathered from an adult in good health. Each CDR3 is given with its conserved first and last residue. Fields, in order: CDR3 DNA, CDR3 protein, clone size, D gene, J gene, V gene. A D gene is named only where the DNA matches it firmly. The listing skips clone size in some rows; elsewhere it reads once, few, many or a size class.

cdr3_nt: TGTGCCAGCAGTTTCCTGAGTGGTGAGCAGTTCTTC
cdr3_aa: CASSFLSGEQFF
clone_size: .
d_call: .
j_call: TRBJ2-1
v_call: TRBV27

cdr3_nt: TGTGCCAGCAGCCTCGGGACAGGGGATGAGCAGTTCTTC
cdr3_aa: CASSLGTGDEQFF
clone_size: .
d_call: TRBD1
j_call: TRBJ2-1
v_call: TRBV7-8

cdr3_nt: TGCGCCAGCAGCCAAGGAGCGGGGTACACAGATACGCAGTATTTT
cdr3_aa: CASSQGAGYTDTQYF
clone_size: .
d_call: TRBD2
j_call: TRBJ2-3
v_call: TRBV4-3

cdr3_nt: TGTGCCAGCAGACCTACAGGGGGAGGTGAAAAACTGTTTTTT
cdr3_aa: CASRPTGGGEKLFF
clone_size: .
d_call: TRBD1
j_call: TRBJ1-4
v_call: TRBV27

cdr3_nt: TGTGCCAGCAGTCGGGACAGCTATGGCTACACCTTC
cdr3_aa: CASSRDSYGYTF
clone_size: .
d_call: TRBD1
j_call: TRBJ1-2
v_call: TRBV9

cdr3_nt: TGTGCCAGCAGCTTAGGTTACGAGCAGTACTTC
cdr3_aa: CASSLGYEQYF
clone_size: .
d_call: .
j_call: TRBJ2-7
v_call: TRBV6-6

cdr3_nt: TGTGCCAGCAGTCCCATAGGGGGTGGCTACACCTTC
cdr3_aa: CASSPIGGGYTF
clone_size: .
d_call: .
j_call: TRBJ1-2
v_call: TRBV12-3/TRBV12-4

cdr3_nt: TGCGCCAGCAGCGAGACAGGCAAACAGCCCCAGCATTTT
cdr3_aa: CASSETGKQPQHF
clone_size: .
d_call: .
j_call: TRBJ1-5
v_call: TRBV5-1

cdr3_nt: TGTGCCAGCTCCGCAACGCAGGCCTATGAGCAGTTCTTC
cdr3_aa: CASSATQAYEQFF
clone_size: .
d_call: .
j_call: TRBJ2-1
v_call: TRBV18

cdr3_nt: TGTGCCAGCAGCTTAGGTAACAATCAGCCCCAGCATTTT
cdr3_aa: CASSLGNNQPQHF
clone_size: .
d_call: .
j_call: TRBJ1-5
v_call: TRBV5-4

cdr3_nt: TGTGCCAGCAGCTCCGCAAGGGGGGGAAGCACAGATACGCAGTATTTT
cdr3_aa: CASSSARGGSTDTQYF
clone_size: .
d_call: .
j_call: TRBJ2-3
v_call: TRBV7-2

cdr3_nt: TGTGCCAGCAGCCCTAGAACAGGGGGCATCCTCTACGAGCAGTACTTC
cdr3_aa: CASSPRTGGILYEQYF
clone_size: .
d_call: TRBD1
j_call: TRBJ2-7
v_call: TRBV11-2

cdr3_nt: TGTGCCAGCAGCAGGGACAGGGGGCTTCGCGGGGAGCTGTTTTTT
cdr3_aa: CASSRDRGLRGELFF
clone_size: .
d_call: TRBD1
j_call: TRBJ2-2
v_call: TRBV5-4

cdr3_nt: TGTGCCAGCAGCTTGGCGGCAGGCACAATGAACACTGAAGCTTTCTTT
cdr3_aa: CASSLAAGTMNTEAFF
clone_size: .
d_call: .
j_call: TRBJ1-1
v_call: TRBV5-4

cdr3_nt: TGTGCCAGCTACGGGACACTTCATGGCTACACCTTC
cdr3_aa: CASYGTLHGYTF
clone_size: .
d_call: .
j_call: TRBJ1-2
v_call: TRBV2

cdr3_nt: TGTGCCAGTAGTCATAACTCTGGAAACACCATATATTTT
cdr3_aa: CASSHNSGNTIYF
clone_size: few
d_call: .
j_call: TRBJ1-3
v_call: TRBV19